The clone carrying this T cell receptor (beta chain) showed up just a few times. The data were taken from a study of control samples from healthy donors and cancer patients. Using immunoSEQ multiplex PCR, the repertoire was profiled, and TCRdb retains in-frame clones only, with some absent. Of 100,000 to 120,000 clones in the sample, about 83% are singletons; the top ten hold less than 15%. CDR3 size: 18 residues. The ends lost 2 bases at V and 6 bases at J; junction bases unmatched: 18. CDR1 is SGHVS, CDR2 FQNEAQ, per germline. This sequence joins TRBV7-8 and TRBJ2-7; 8 nucleotides agree with TRBD2. The source of this sequence is a woman in her forties or fifties in good health. Sequencing was performed on blood. In nucleotides, the CDR3 is TGTGCCAGCAGCTTAAACGGGGGGGGAAGACAGGTCAGGATCGAGCAGTACTTC. Translation gives CASSLNGGGRQVRIEQYF.